This T cell receptor beta chain is from a study of breast tumors, draining lymph nodes, adjacent tissues. Axillary draining lymph nodes of breast cancer patients supplied the node samples. From the multiplex PCR reads, TCRdb called clonotypes with MiXCR, one entry per CDR3 protein. In the table there are approximately 210,000 distinct CDR3 sequences, about 34% of which are singletons. CDR1 and CDR2 from the germline V gene are SGDLS and YYNGEE. V shed 5 bases and J shed 1 base, with 13 bases lying between them. The CDR3 length is 15 residues. This clonotype was counted many times. This rearrangement joins TRBV9 to TRBJ1-5; D remains unclear. The specimen sequenced was axillary lymph node tissue. The origin of this receptor is a female donor with breast cancer. Some clones in this sample may be carry-over from other donors' samples. CDR3 protein: CASSSEGGSNQPQHF. Written as DNA, the CDR3 is TGTGCCAGCAGTTCAGAGGGCGGGAGCAATCAGCCCCAGCATTTT.